One TCR beta chain is described in this entry. Its matching antigen is unknown. The CDR3 spans 13 residues. The V gene's germline CDR1 is ENHRY and CDR2 SYGVKD. Trimming took 9 bases from V and 6 from J; bases not matched to a gene: 7. The sample belongs to a study of tumor-infiltrating lymphocytes in localized non-small cell lung cancer. Study as a whole: Each patient gave resected tumor and non-adjacent uninvolved lung tissue. Points from the study as a whole: No T-cell fraction difference was seen between IM1 and IM2 tumors.

Using immunoSEQ multiplex PCR, the repertoire was profiled, and TCRdb retains in-frame clones only, with some absent. The repertoire holds about 14,000 clones, with 80% to 90% as singletons. The chain couples TRBV10-3 to TRBJ1-1; 10 nucleotides match TRBD1. This sequence originates from a human donor with non-small cell lung cancer. Sequenced: lung tumor tissue. CDR3 in amino acids: CAMWTGGDAEAFF. Written as DNA, the CDR3 is TGTGCCATGTGGACAGGGGGAGATGCTGAAGCTTTCTTT.